These 26 T cell receptor beta chains were all obtained from the same sample, sequenced in a study of blood T cell repertoires in COVID-19. Sequencing was performed with immunoSEQ multiplex PCR; in TCRdb, only in-frame clones are kept and a portion is missing. The sample lists about 180,000 clones; roughly 88% were seen once. Sequencing used PBMCs or T cells enriched from blood (not recorded which). These receptors originate from a man over 45 who had recovered from COVID-19.

The chain carries TRBV2 and TRBJ2-4; 12 bases align to TRBD2. CDR1 is SNHLY and CDR2 is FYNNEI in the germline V gene. CDR3 length equals 16 residues. Trimming took 2 bases from V and 6 from J; bases not matched to a gene: 5. Here the CDR3 reads CASSELAGGYGNIQYF. The DNA for the CDR3 is TGTGCCAGCAGTGAACTAGCGGGGGGGTACGGAAACATTCAGTACTTC.

The rearrangement uses TRBV4-1 and TRBJ2-7; D possibly corresponds to TRBD1 (5 bases). Trimming took 1 base from V and 2 from J, leaving 12 bases between them. CDR3 length equals 15 residues. Germline CDR1 MGHRA, CDR2 YSYEKL. The CDR3 reads CASSQGIDRTYEQYF. The CDR3 DNA reads as TGCGCCAGCAGCCAAGGAATCGACAGAACCTACGAGCAGTACTTC.

The chain employs TRBV18 and TRBJ1-3; D is uncertain. The V gene's germline CDR1 is KGHSH and CDR2 LQKENI. V was shortened by 3 bases and J by 0 bases, with 12 bases between the two germline ends. CDR3 size: 16 residues. The CDR3 loop reads CASSPPVPSSGNTIYF. In nucleotides, the CDR3 is TGTGCCAGCTCACCTCCTGTGCCCAGCTCTGGAAACACCATATATTTT.

The chain has TRBV15 and TRBJ2-1, with D possibly being TRBD2 (6 bases). This CDR3 is built from 16 residues. The V end was cut by 1 base, the J end by 5 bases, with 15 bases between. Germline lookup yields CDR1 LNHNV and CDR2 YYDKDF (reference sequence). CDR3 nucleotides: TGTGCCACCAGCAGAGGGGGGAGGCGAGGGAACAATGAGCAGTTCTTC. Protein: CATSRGGRRGNNEQFF. Using reference TRBV15 and TRBJ2-1 for the parts outside the CDR3, the full variable domain is DAMVIQNPRYQVTQFGKPVTLSCSQTLNHNVMYWYQQKSSQAPKLLFHYYDKDFNNEADTPDNFQSRRPNTSFCFLDIRSPGLGDTAMYLCATSRGGRRGNNEQFFGPGTRLTVL.

Notes on this clone: Other DNA sequences in the same sample also yield this CDR3. The rearrangement links TRBV5-1 to TRBJ1-3; D possibly corresponds to TRBD1 (6 bases). CDR1 and CDR2 (germline): SGHRS, YFSETQ. There are 15 residues in the CDR3. The germline V and J ends were trimmed by 0 bases and 1 base, with 8 bases remaining between them. The CDR3 reads CASSLVQGSGNTIYF. The DNA of the CDR3 is TGCGCCAGCAGCTTGGTACAGGGATCTGGAAACACCATATATTTT.

The genes are TRBV12-5 and TRBJ2-1; TRBD1 agrees at 8 bases. Germline V gene lookup returns CDR1 LGHNT and CDR2 FRNRAP. With 7 bases clipped from V and 6 bases from J, the junction kept 8 bases outside the gene matches. The CDR3 consists of 14 residues. This chain's CDR3 is CASDPQGAGNEQFF. CDR3 sequence (DNA): TGTGCTAGTGACCCCCAGGGGGCGGGCAATGAGCAGTTCTTC.

This sequence joins TRBV19 and TRBJ1-1; D gene unclear. The V gene lost 5 bases and the J gene lost 5 bases, with 15 bases spanning the gap. The CDR3 covers 14 residues. Germline CDR1 is LNHDA and CDR2 is SQIVND (reference sequence). The chain's CDR3 is CASSPRALGTEAFF. In DNA, the CDR3 is TGTGCCAGTAGTCCGCGGGCTCTGGGGACTGAAGCTTTCTTT.

The chain couples TRBV18 to TRBJ2-7; D unclear. The CDR3 runs to 13 residues. The V and J ends lost 2 bases and 1 base respectively, with 6 bases between them. Germline V gives CDR1 KGHSH, CDR2 LQKENI. This CDR3 reads CASSPAASYEQYF. Here the CDR3 DNA reads TGTGCCAGCTCACCAGCGGCATCCTACGAGCAGTACTTC.

The chain recombines TRBV5-1 with TRBJ2-4, with 7 bases fitting TRBD1. The CDR3 is made up of 17 amino acids. Germline loops: CDR1 SGHRS, CDR2 YFSETQ. Losses at the gene ends were 0 bases for V and 2 bases for J; bases not matched to a gene: 8. The chain's CDR3 is CASSLAGQGVSKNIQYF. CDR3 nucleotide sequence: TGCGCCAGCAGCTTGGCGGGGCAGGGGGTGTCCAAAAACATTCAGTACTTC.

Comment on this clone: One end of the junction fails to match germline, which may point to a read error. The V and J genes are TRBV18 and TRBJ1-1; tentative D call: TRBD1 (6 bases). CDR3 length: 12 amino acids. CDR1 and CDR2 (germline): KGHSH, LQKENI. The chain's CDR3 is CASSPPGESGVF. For the CDR3, the DNA is TGTGCCAGCTCACCACCCGGGGAGTCAGGGGTCTTT.

This sequence joins TRBV30 and TRBJ1-4, with 7 bases fitting TRBD1. The CDR3 length is 20 residues. The J segment lost 0 bases and the V segment lost 4 bases, leaving 20 bases of the junction unmatched. CDR1 GTSNPN and CDR2 SVGIG come from the germline V gene (reference sequence). CDR3 DNA: TGTGCCTGGACCCCGTACTGGTTCGGAGGGGGCGGTGCAACTAATGAAAAACTGTTTTTT. It codes for CAWTPYWFGGGGATNEKLFF.

The chain couples TRBV29-1 to TRBJ2-2; D is ambiguous. The CDR3 is 11 amino acids. V was shortened by 2 bases and J by 6 bases, with 4 bases between the two germline ends. Germline CDR1 and CDR2: SQVTM and ANQGSEA. The CDR3 region has the DNA TGCAGCGTTGAACTGTCCGGGGAGCTGTTTTTT. Its protein is CSVELSGELFF.

With regard to this clone: The sample holds other DNA sequences that translate to the same CDR3. The chain joins TRBV18 to TRBJ2-3, with 9 bases identical to TRBD1. Looked up from germline, CDR1 is KGHSH and CDR2 is LQKENI. CDR3 length equals 15 residues. The J segment lost 0 bases and the V segment lost 3 bases, leaving 1 base of the junction unmatched. The CDR3 coding sequence is TGTGCCAGCTCACCGGGACAGGGCAGCACAGATACGCAGTATTTT. Encoded protein: CASSPGQGSTDTQYF.

The chain is built from TRBV4-1 and TRBJ1-5; D is unresolved. V was trimmed by 0 bases and J by 6 bases, leaving 12 bases between them. Germline assignment: CDR1 MGHRA and CDR2 YSYEKL. The CDR3 runs 15 residues. CDR3 region: CASSQDQSRGQPQHF. The CDR3 DNA reads as TGCGCCAGCAGCCAAGATCAGTCCCGGGGTCAGCCCCAGCATTTT.

The V and J genes are TRBV28 and TRBJ1-1, with 8 bases that match TRBD1. J lost 11 bases, V lost 6 bases, and 8 bases had no gene match. The germline V gene has CDR1 MDHEN and CDR2 SYDVKM. This CDR3 contains 12 residues. The CDR3 nucleotides are TGTGCCAGCAGGCCCGGACAGGGTGGGGCTTTCTTT. Protein product: CASRPGQGGAFF.

The J gene is TRBJ1-5, the V gene TRBV6-1; D gene ambiguous. The germline gives CDR1 MNHNS, CDR2 SASEGT. The CDR3 runs 15 residues. Trimming removed 2 bases at V and 2 bases at J, with 10 bases between. The CDR3 loop reads CASSEMWQGNQPQHF. As DNA, the CDR3 is TGTGCCAGCAGTGAAATGTGGCAGGGCAATCAGCCCCAGCATTTT.

In DNA, the CDR3 is TGTGCCAGCAGTGAAAGACAGACTCTTAACACTGAAGCTTTCTTT. Residues: CASSERQTLNTEAFF. The genes are TRBV25-1 and TRBJ1-1; D may be TRBD1 (5 bases). Trimming took off 2 bases at V and 2 bases at J, with 12 bases between the two ends. The CDR3 has 15 residues. Germline V gene sequence: CDR1 MGHDK, CDR2 SYGVNS.

The chain employs TRBV11-3 and TRBJ1-1, with 8 bases lining up with TRBD1. CDR1 is SGHNT and CDR2 is YENEEA in the germline V gene. This CDR3 spans 15 amino acids. Trimming removed 4 bases from V and 1 base from J; junction bases left unmatched: 5. The CDR3 loop is CASSSRTGSNTEAFF. For the CDR3, the DNA is TGTGCCAGCAGCTCGCGGACAGGGTCGAACACTGAAGCTTTCTTT. Based on the CDR3 plus reference TRBV11-3 and TRBJ1-1, the full variable domain is EAGVVQSPRYKIIEKKQPVAFWCNPISGHNTLYWYLQNLGQGPELLIRYENEEAVDDSQLPKDRFSAERLKGVDSTLKIQPAELGDSAVYLCASSSRTGSNTEAFFGQGTRLTVV.

J is TRBJ1-1 and V is TRBV14; 7 bases line up with TRBD1. V lost 4 bases to trimming and J lost 5 bases; unmatched junction nucleotides: 7. Per the germline V gene, CDR1 is SGHDN and CDR2 is FVKESK. This CDR3 has 14 residues. The CDR3 region is CASSPNRGGTEAFF. DNA of the CDR3: TGTGCCAGCAGCCCCAACAGGGGAGGAACTGAAGCTTTCTTT. The full variable domain, completed using reference TRBV14 and TRBJ1-1, is EAGVTQFPSHSVIEKGQTVTLRCDPISGHDNLYWYRRVMGKEIKFLLHFVKESKQDESGMPNNRFLAERTGGTYSTLKVQPAELEDSGVYFCASSPNRGGTEAFFGQGTRLTVV.

The chain recombines TRBV19 with TRBJ1-1; D unresolved. The CDR3 spans 13 residues. Germline-derived CDR1 and CDR2 are LNHDA and SQIVND (reference sequence). Trimming left V 0 bases short and J 3 bases short, with 5 bases between. CDR3 sequence: CASSIDIHTEAFF. The DNA of the CDR3 is TGTGCCAGTAGTATAGACATTCACACTGAAGCTTTCTTT.

The genes are TRBV11-2 and TRBJ1-4; tentatively, D is TRBD1 (6 bases). There are 14 residues in the CDR3. Looked up from germline, CDR1 is SGHAT and CDR2 is FQNNGV. The V gene lost 7 bases and the J gene lost 8 bases, with 17 bases spanning the gap. The CDR3 nucleotides read TGTGCCAGCAACCGGGGGGGGCGCGAAGAAAAACTGTTTTTT. Amino acid sequence: CASNRGGREEKLFF.

This clone was found once. The CDR3 DNA reads as TGTGCCTGGAGCAAGCGGGGGGTTCCGAACACCGGGGAGCTGTTTTTT. Encoded protein: CAWSKRGVPNTGELFF. The rearrangement uses TRBV30 and TRBJ2-2; the match to TRBD2 covers 9 bases. CDR1 and CDR2 (germline): GTSNPN, SVGIG (reference sequence). The CDR3 sequence is 16 residues long. V was clipped by 3 bases and J by 0 bases; unmatched bases: 5.

The CDR3 reads CASSVEPGRQVEQFF. The CDR3 bases are TGTGCCAGCAGCGTAGAGCCAGGGAGACAGGTGGAGCAGTTCTTC. The chain has TRBV9 and TRBJ2-1; maybe TRBD1 (6 bases). The CDR3 consists of 15 residues. Germline loops: CDR1 SGDLS, CDR2 YYNGEE. V was trimmed by 0 bases and J by 10 bases, leaving 17 bases between them. The whole variable domain, filled in from reference TRBV9 and TRBJ2-1, reads DSGVTQTPKHLITATGQRVTLRCSPRSGDLSVYWYQQSLDQGLQFLIQYYNGEERAKGNILERFSAQQFPDLHSELNLSSLELGDSALYFCASSVEPGRQVEQFFGPGTRLTVL.

J is TRBJ2-7 and V is TRBV6-5; 7 bases agree with TRBD2. In germline, CDR1 is MNHEY, CDR2 SVGAGI. This CDR3 region has 16 residues. The trim removed 2 bases at V and 0 bases at J, leaving 7 bases unmatched. The CDR3 DNA sequence: TGTGCCAGCAGTTACGAAGGCGGGGGTAACTCCTACGAGCAGTACTTC. It yields the protein CASSYEGGGNSYEQYF.

The chain employs TRBV24-1 and TRBJ2-1; 9 bases line up with TRBD1. V lost 9 bases, J lost 2 bases, and 13 bases stayed unmatched. CDR1 and CDR2 from the germline V gene are KGHDR and SFDVKD. This CDR3 has 17 residues. CDR3 DNA: TGTGCCACCGCGCTCCTCTTCGGGACAGGGACCTACAATGAGCAGTTCTTC. Its translation is CATALLFGTGTYNEQFF.

V and J are TRBV12-3 or TRBV12-4 and TRBJ1-2; 8 nucleotides align to TRBD1. This CDR3 contains 13 residues. Trimming at V came to 7 bases and at J to 8 bases, leaving 9 bases not matched to a gene. The CDR3 loop is CASTADREQGYTF. The DNA for the CDR3 is TGTGCCAGCACCGCGGACAGGGAACAAGGCTACACCTTC.